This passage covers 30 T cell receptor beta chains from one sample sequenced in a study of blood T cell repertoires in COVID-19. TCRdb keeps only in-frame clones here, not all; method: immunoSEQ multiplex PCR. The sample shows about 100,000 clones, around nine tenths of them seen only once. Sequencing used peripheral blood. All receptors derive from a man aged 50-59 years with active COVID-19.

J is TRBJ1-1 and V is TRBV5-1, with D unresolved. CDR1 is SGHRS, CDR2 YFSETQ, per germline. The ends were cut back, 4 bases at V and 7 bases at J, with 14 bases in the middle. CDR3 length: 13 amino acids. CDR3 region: CASSLRDGLEAFF. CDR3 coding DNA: TGCGCCAGCAGCCTTAGAGATGGGCTTGAAGCTTTCTTT.

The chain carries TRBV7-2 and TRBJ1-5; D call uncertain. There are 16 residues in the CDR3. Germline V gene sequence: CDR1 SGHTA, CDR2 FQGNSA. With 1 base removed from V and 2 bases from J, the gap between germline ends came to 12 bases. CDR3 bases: TGTGCCAGCAGCTTAGAGGCCGGGAATGGCAATCAGCCCCAGCATTTT. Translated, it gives CASSLEAGNGNQPQHF. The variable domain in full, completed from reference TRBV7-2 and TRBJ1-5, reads GAGVSQSPSNKVTEKGKDVELRCDPISGHTALYWYRQSLGQGLEFLIYFQGNSAPDKSGLPSDRFSAERTGGSVSTLTIQRTQQEDSAVYLCASSLEAGNGNQPQHFGDGTRLSIL.

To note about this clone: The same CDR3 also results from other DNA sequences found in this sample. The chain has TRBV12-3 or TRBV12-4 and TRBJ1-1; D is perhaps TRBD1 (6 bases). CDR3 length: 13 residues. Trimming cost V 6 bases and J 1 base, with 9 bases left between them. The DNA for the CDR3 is TGTGCCAGCAGCCCGACAGGGAACACTGAAGCTTTCTTT. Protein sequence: CASSPTGNTEAFF.

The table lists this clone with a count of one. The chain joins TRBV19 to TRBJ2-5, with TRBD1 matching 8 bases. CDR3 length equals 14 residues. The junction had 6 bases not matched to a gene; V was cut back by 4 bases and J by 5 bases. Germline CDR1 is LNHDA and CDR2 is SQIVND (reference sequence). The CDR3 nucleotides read TGTGCCAGTAGTACCTGGGACAGGATGGAGACCCAGTACTTC. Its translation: CASSTWDRMETQYF. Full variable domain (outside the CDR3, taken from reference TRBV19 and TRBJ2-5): DGGITQSPKYLFRKEGQNVTLSCEQNLNHDAMYWYRQDPGQGLRLIYYSQIVNDFQKGDIAEGYSVSREKKESFPLTVTSAQKNPTAFYLCASSTWDRMETQYFGPGTRLLVL.

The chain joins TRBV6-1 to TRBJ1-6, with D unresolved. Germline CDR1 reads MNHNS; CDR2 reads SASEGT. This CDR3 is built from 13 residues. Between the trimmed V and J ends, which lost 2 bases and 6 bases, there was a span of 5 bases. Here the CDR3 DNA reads TGTGCCAGCAGTGAAATCGGTAATTCACCCCTCCACTTT. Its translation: CASSEIGNSPLHF.

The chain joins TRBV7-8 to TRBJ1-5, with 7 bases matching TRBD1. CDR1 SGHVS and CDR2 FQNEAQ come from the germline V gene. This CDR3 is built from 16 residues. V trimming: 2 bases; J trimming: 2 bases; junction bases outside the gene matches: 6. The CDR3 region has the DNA TGTGCCAGCAGCTTAAGACAGGGCCTAGGCAATCAGCCCCAGCATTTT. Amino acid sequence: CASSLRQGLGNQPQHF. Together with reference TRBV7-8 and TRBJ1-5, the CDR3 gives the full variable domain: GAGVSQSPRYKVAKRGQDVALRCDPISGHVSLFWYQQALGQGPEFLTYFQNEAQLDKSGLPSDRFFAERPEGSVSTLKIQRTQQEDSAVYLCASSLRQGLGNQPQHFGDGTRLSIL.

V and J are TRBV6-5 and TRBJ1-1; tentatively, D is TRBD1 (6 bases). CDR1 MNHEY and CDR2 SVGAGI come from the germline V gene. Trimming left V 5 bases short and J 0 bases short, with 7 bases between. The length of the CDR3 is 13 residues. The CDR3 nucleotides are TGTGCCAGCAGTACAGGGATGAACACTGAAGCTTTCTTT. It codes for CASSTGMNTEAFF.

DNA for the CDR3: TGTGCCAGCAGCTTAGGGCGGTTCTCCTACGAGCAGTACTTC. Residues: CASSLGRFSYEQYF. The chain recombines TRBV7-8 with TRBJ2-7; D is undetermined. CDR3 length: 14 amino acids. Trimming stripped 1 base from V and 0 bases from J, with 7 bases between. The V gene's germline CDR1 is SGHVS and CDR2 FQNEAQ. Together with reference TRBV7-8 and TRBJ2-7, the CDR3 gives the full variable domain: GAGVSQSPRYKVAKRGQDVALRCDPISGHVSLFWYQQALGQGPEFLTYFQNEAQLDKSGLPSDRFFAERPEGSVSTLKIQRTQQEDSAVYLCASSLGRFSYEQYFGPGTRLTVT.

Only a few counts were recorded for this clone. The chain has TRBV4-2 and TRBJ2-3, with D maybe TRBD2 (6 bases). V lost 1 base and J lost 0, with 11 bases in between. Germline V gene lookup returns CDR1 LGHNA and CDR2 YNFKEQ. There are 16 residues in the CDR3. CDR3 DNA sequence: TGTGCCAGCAGCCAAGTTTTAGCGGATAGCACAGATACGCAGTATTTT. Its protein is CASSQVLADSTDTQYF.

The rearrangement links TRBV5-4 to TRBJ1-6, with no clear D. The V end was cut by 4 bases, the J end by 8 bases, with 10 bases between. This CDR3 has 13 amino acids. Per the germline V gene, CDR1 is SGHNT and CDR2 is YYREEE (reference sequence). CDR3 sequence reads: CASSRETYSPLHF. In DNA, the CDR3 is TGTGCCAGCAGCCGAGAGACTTATTCACCCCTCCACTTT.

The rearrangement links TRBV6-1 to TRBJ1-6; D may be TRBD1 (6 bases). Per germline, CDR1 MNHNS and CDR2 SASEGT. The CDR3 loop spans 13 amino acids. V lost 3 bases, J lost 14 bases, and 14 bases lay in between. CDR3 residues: CASSEGDKGSLHF. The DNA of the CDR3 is TGTGCCAGCAGTGAGGGGGACAAAGGATCCCTCCACTTT.

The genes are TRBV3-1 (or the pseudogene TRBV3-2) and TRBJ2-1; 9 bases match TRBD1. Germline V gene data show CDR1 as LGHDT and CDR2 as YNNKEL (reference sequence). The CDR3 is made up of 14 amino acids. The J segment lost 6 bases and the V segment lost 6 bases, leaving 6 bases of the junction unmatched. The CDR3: CASRPGQGTNEQFF. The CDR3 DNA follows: TGTGCCAGCAGACCGGGACAGGGTACCAATGAGCAGTTCTTC.

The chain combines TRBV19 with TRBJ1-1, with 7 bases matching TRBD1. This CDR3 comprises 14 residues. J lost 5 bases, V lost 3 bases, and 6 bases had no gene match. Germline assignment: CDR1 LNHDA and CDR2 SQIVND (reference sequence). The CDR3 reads CASSIRAGGTEAFF. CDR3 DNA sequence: TGTGCCAGTAGTATTCGGGCAGGGGGGACTGAAGCTTTCTTT.

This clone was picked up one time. CDR3 sequence (DNA): TGTGCCAGCAGCTCGTTCTTCAAGGGAGCTAATGAAAAACTGTTTTTT. Encoded protein: CASSSFFKGANEKLFF. V and J are TRBV11-1 and TRBJ1-4; D is undetermined. Germline V lookup: CDR1 SGHAT, CDR2 FQDESV (reference sequence). The CDR3 totals 16 residues. The V end was cut by 4 bases, the J end by 3 bases, with 15 bases between.

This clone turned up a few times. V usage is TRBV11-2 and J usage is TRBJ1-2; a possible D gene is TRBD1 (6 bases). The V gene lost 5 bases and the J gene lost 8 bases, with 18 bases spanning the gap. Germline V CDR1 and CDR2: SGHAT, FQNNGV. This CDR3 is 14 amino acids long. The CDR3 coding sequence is TGTGCCAGCAGCCACACAGGGCGGGTGAGAGGCTACACCTTC. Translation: CASSHTGRVRGYTF.

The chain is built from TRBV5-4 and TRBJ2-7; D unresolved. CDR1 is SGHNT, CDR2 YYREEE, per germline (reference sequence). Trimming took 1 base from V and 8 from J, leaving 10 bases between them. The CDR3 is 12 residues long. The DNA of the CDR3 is TGTGCCAGCAGCTTGCCCGAGAGCCAGCAGTACTTC. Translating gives CASSLPESQQYF.

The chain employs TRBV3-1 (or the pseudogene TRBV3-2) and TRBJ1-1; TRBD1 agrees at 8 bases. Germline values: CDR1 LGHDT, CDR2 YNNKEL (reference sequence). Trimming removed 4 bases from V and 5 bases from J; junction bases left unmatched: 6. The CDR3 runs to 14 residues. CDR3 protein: CASSPDRGRTEAFF. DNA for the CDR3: TGTGCCAGCAGCCCAGACAGGGGCCGTACTGAAGCTTTCTTT.

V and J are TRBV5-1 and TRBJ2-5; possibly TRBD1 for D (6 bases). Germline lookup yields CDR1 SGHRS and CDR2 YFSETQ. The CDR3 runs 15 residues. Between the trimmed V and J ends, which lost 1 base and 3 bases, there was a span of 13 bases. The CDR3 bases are TGCGCCAGCAGCTTGATGGGGGCGAATAAAGAGACCCAGTACTTC. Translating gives CASSLMGANKETQYF.

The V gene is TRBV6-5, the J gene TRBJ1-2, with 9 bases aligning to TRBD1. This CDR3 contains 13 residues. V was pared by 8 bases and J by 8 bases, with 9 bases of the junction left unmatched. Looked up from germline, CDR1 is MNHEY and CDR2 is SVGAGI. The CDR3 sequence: CASGHRDREGYTF. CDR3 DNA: TGTGCCAGCGGACACCGGGACAGGGAAGGCTACACCTTC.

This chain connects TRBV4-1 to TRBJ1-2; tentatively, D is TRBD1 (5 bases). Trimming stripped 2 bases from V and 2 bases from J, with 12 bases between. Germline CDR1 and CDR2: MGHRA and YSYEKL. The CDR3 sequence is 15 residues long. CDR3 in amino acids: CASSQSDRRNYGYTF. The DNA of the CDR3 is TGCGCCAGCAGCCAATCCGACAGAAGGAACTATGGCTACACCTTC.

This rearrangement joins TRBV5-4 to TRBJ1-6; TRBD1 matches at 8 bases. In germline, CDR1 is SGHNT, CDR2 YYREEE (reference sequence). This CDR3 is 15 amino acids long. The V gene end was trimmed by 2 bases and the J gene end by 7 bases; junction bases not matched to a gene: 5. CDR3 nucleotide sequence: TGTGCCAGCAGCTTAGGGGACAGGAAGAATTCACCCCTCCACTTT. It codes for CASSLGDRKNSPLHF. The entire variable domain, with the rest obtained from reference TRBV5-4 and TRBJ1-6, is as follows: ETGVTQSPTHLIKTRGQQVTLRCSSQSGHNTVSWYQQALGQGPQFIFQYYREEENGRGNFPPRFSGLQFPNYSSELNVNALELDDSALYLCASSLGDRKNSPLHFGNGTRLTVT.

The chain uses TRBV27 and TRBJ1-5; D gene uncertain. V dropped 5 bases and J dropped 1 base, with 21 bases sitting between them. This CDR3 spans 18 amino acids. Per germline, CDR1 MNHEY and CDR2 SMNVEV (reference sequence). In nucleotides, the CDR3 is TGTGCCAGCAGTCGCCGGTCCAAAGGAGGGAGCAGCAATCAGCCCCAGCATTTT. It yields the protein CASSRRSKGGSSNQPQHF.

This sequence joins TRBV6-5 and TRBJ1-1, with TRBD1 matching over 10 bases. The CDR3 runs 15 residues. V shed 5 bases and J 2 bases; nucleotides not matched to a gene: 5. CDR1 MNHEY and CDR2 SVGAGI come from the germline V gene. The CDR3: CASSPDRGGNTEAFF. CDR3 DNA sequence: TGTGCCAGCAGTCCGGACAGGGGGGGAAACACTGAAGCTTTCTTT.

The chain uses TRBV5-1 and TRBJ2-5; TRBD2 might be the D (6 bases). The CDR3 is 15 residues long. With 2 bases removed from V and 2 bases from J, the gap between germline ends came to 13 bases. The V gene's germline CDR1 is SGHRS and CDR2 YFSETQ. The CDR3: CASSLGAGSQETQYF. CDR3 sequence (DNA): TGCGCCAGCAGCTTAGGTGCGGGAAGTCAAGAGACCCAGTACTTC.

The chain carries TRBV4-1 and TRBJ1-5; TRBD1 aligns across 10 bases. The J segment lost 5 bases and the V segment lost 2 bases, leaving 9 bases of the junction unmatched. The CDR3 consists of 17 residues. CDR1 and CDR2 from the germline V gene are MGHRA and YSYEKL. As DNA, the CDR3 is TGCGCCAGCAGCCAACAGAGGTTGGGACAGGGGTATCAGCCCCAGCATTTT. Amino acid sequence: CASSQQRLGQGYQPQHF.

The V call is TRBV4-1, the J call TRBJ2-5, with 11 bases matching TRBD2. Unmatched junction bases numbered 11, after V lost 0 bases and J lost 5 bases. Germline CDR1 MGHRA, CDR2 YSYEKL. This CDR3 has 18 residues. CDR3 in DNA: TGCGCCAGCAGCCAAGAATCGGTAGCGGGGGGGCCTCGGGAGACCCAGTACTTC. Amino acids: CASSQESVAGGPRETQYF.

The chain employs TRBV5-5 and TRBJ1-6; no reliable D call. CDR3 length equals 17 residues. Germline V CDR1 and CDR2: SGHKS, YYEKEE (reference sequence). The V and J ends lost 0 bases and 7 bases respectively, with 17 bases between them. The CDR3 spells CASSLGVRGERNSPLHF. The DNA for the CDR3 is TGTGCCAGCAGCTTGGGGGTCCGGGGAGAGAGAAATTCACCCCTCCACTTT.

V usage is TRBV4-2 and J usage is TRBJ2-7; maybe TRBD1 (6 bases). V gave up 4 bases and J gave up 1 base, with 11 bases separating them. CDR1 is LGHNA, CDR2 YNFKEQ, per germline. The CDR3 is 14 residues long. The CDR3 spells CASSLQGTSYEQYF. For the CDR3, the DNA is TGTGCCAGCAGCCTACAGGGTACTTCCTACGAGCAGTACTTC.

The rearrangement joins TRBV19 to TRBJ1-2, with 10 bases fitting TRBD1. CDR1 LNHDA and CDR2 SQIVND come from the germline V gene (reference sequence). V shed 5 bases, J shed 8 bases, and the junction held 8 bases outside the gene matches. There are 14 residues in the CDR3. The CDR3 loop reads CASSVDRGQRGYTF. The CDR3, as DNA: TGTGCCAGTAGTGTCGACAGGGGGCAAAGGGGCTACACCTTC.

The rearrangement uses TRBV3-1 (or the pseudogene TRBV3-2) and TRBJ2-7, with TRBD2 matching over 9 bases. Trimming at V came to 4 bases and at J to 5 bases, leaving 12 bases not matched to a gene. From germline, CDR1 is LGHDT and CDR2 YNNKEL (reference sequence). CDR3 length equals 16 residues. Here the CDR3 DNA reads TGTGCCAGCAGCCCCGTAGCGGGGGCGCGTAACGACGAGCAGTACTTC. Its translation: CASSPVAGARNDEQYF.